Below are 4 T cell receptor beta chains sequenced from a single sample in a study of shared clonotypes between healthy human individuals. TCRdb's table, derived via immunoSEQ multiplex PCR, lists solely in-frame clones and lacks some. The sample carries around 500,000 clones, 70% to 85% recorded once. The sequencing sample was made of PBMCs. The receptors shown here come from a woman aged 40-49 years in good health. Some clones in this sample may be carry-over from other donors' samples.

The chain recombines TRBV7-2 with TRBJ2-3, with D perhaps TRBD2 (6 bases). V gave up 0 bases and J gave up 3 bases, with 7 bases separating them. Germline values: CDR1 SGHTA, CDR2 FQGNSA. The CDR3 spans 14 residues. CDR3 bases: TGTGCCAGCAGCTTAGCGGGAGGAACAGATACGCAGTATTTT. Its translation: CASSLAGGTDTQYF.

This clone was detected ten times or more. The chain combines TRBV28 with TRBJ1-3; TRBD1 matches 8 bases. V gave up 5 bases and J gave up 3 bases; unmatched junction bases: 12. This CDR3 comprises 17 residues. Germline CDR1 reads MDHEN; CDR2 reads SYDVKM. CDR3 protein: CASSSIGQGLFGNTIYF. CDR3 nucleotides: TGTGCCAGCAGTAGCATAGGACAGGGTTTATTTGGAAACACCATATATTTT. The variable domain in full, completed from reference TRBV28 and TRBJ1-3, reads DVKVTQSSRYLVKRTGEKVFLECVQDMDHENMFWYRQDPGLGLRLIYFSYDVKMKEKGDIPEGYSVSREKKERFSLILESASTNQTSMYLCASSSIGQGLFGNTIYFGEGSWLTVV.

The J gene is TRBJ2-3, the V gene TRBV4-3; the D is unclear. Germline CDR1 is LGHNA and CDR2 is YSLEER. The CDR3 consists of 16 residues. Trimming removed 4 bases at V and 6 bases at J, with 20 bases between. The DNA for the CDR3 is TGCGCCAGCAGCCCCTTGGGTTTAGGTATCCCCGATACGCAGTATTTT. Amino acid sequence: CASSPLGLGIPDTQYF.

The genes are TRBV13 and TRBJ1-2, with D uncertain. Germline CDR1 PRHDT, CDR2 FYEKMQ (reference sequence). Trimming stripped 5 bases from V and 0 bases from J, with 16 bases between. This CDR3 region has 16 residues. Here the CDR3 reads CASSPKATVANYGYTF. The CDR3, as DNA: TGTGCCAGCAGCCCAAAGGCGACCGTTGCTAACTATGGCTACACCTTC.